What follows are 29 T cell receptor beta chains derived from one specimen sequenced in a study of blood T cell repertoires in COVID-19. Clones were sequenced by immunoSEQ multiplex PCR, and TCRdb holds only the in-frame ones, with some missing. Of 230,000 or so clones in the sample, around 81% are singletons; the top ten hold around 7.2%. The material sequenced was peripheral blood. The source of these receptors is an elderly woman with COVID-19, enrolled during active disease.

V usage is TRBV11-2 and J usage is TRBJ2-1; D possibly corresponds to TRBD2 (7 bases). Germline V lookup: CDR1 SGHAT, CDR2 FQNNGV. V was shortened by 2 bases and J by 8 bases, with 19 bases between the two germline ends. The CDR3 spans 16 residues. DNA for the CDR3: TGTGCCAGCAGCTTACCGAGACTCACCGGGGGGCATGAGCAGTTCTTC. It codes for CASSLPRLTGGHEQFF.

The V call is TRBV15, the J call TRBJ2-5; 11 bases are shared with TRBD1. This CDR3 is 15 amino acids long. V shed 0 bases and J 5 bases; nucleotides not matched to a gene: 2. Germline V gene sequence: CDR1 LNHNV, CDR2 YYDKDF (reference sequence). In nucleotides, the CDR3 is TGTGCCACCAGCAGAGAGGACAGGGGGCTGGAGACCCAGTACTTC. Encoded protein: CATSREDRGLETQYF.

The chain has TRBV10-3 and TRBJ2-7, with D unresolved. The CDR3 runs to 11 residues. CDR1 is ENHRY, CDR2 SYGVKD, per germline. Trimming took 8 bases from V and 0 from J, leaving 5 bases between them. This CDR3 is CAIATSYEQYF. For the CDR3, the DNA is TGTGCCATCGCTACCTCCTACGAGCAGTACTTC.

CDR3 sequence: CAWSQGGNTEAFF. The CDR3 DNA follows: TGTGCCTGGAGCCAGGGGGGCAACACTGAAGCTTTCTTT. The chain is built from TRBV30 and TRBJ1-1, with 7 bases fitting TRBD1. Germline assignment: CDR1 GTSNPN and CDR2 SVGIG (reference sequence). CDR3 length equals 13 residues. V was clipped by 3 bases and J by 2 bases; unmatched bases: 3. The variable domain in full, completed from reference TRBV30 and TRBJ1-1, reads SQTIHQWPATLVQPVGSPLSLECTVEGTSNPNLYWYRQAAGRGLQLLFYSVGIGQISSEVPQNLSASRPQDRQFILSSKKLLLSDSGFYLCAWSQGGNTEAFFGQGTRLTVV.

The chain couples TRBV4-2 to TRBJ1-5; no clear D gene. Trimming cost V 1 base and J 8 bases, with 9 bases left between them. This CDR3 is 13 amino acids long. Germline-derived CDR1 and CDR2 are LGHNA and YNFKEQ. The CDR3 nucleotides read TGTGCCAGCAGCCAAGGACCCGCGGAGCCCCAGCATTTT. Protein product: CASSQGPAEPQHF.

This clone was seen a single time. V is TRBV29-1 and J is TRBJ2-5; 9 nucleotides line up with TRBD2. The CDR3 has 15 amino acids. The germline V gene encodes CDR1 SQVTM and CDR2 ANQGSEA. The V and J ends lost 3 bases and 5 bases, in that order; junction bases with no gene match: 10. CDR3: CSVDWGGGAEETQYF. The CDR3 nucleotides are TGCAGCGTTGATTGGGGCGGGGGGGCCGAGGAGACCCAGTACTTC.

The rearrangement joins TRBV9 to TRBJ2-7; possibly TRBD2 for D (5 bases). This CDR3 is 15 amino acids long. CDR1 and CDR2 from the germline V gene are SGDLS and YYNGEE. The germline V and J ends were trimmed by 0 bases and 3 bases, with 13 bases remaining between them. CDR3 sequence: CASSVGTERIYEQYF. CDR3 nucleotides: TGTGCCAGCAGCGTAGGCACGGAGCGGATCTACGAGCAGTACTTC. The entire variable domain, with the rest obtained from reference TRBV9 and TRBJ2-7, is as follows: DSGVTQTPKHLITATGQRVTLRCSPRSGDLSVYWYQQSLDQGLQFLIQYYNGEERAKGNILERFSAQQFPDLHSELNLSSLELGDSALYFCASSVGTERIYEQYFGPGTRLTVT.

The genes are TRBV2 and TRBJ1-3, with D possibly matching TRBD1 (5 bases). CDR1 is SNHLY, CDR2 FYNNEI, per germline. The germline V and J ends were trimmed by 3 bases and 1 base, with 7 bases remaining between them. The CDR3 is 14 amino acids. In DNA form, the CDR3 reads TGTGCCAGCAGTGATCGGGGGTCTGGAAACACCATATATTTT. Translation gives CASSDRGSGNTIYF. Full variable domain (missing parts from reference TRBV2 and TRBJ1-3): EPEVTQTPSHQVTQMGQEVILRCVPISNHLYFYWYRQILGQKVEFLVSFYNNEISEKSEIFDDQFSVERPDGSNFTLKIRSTKLEDSAMYFCASSDRGSGNTIYFGEGSWLTVV.

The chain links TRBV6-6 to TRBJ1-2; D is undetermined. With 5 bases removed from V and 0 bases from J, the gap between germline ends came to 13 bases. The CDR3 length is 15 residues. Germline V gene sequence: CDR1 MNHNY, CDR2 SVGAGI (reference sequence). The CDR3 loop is CASSNRGLANYGYTF. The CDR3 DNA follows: TGTGCCAGCAGTAATAGAGGCTTGGCTAACTATGGCTACACCTTC.

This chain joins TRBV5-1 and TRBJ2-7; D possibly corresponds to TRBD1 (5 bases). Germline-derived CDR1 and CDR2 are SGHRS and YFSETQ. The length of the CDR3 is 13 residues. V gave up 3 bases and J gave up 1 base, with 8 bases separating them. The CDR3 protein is CASSSTVSYEQYF. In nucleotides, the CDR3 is TGCGCCAGCAGCTCGACAGTTTCCTACGAGCAGTACTTC. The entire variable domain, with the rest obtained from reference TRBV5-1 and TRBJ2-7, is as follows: KAGVTQTPRYLIKTRGQQVTLSCSPISGHRSVSWYQQTPGQGLQFLFEYFSETQRNKGNFPGRFSGRQFSNSRSEMNVSTLELGDSALYLCASSSTVSYEQYFGPGTRLTVT.

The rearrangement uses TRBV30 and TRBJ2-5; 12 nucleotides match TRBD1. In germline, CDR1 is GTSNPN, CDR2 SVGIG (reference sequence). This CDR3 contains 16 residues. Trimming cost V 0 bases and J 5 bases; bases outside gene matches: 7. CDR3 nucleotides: TGTGCCTGGAGTGTACCCGGGACAGGGGGCTTCGAGACCCAGTACTTC. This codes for CAWSVPGTGGFETQYF.

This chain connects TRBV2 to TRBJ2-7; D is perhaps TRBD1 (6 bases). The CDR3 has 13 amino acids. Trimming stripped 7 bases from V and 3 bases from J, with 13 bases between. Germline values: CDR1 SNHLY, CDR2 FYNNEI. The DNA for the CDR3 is TGTGCCAGCATGCGGGTCAGGGGCTACGAGCAGTACTTC. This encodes CASMRVRGYEQYF. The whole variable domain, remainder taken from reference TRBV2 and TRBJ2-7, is EPEVTQTPSHQVTQMGQEVILRCVPISNHLYFYWYRQILGQKVEFLVSFYNNEISEKSEIFDDQFSVERPDGSNFTLKIRSTKLEDSAMYFCASMRVRGYEQYFGPGTRLTVT.

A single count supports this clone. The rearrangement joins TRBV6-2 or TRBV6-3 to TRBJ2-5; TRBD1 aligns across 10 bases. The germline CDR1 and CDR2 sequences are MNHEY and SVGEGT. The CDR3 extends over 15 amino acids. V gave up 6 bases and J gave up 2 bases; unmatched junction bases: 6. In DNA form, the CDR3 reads TGTGCCAGCAGCAGGACAGGGGGGAGGCAAGAGACCCAGTACTTC. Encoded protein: CASSRTGGRQETQYF.

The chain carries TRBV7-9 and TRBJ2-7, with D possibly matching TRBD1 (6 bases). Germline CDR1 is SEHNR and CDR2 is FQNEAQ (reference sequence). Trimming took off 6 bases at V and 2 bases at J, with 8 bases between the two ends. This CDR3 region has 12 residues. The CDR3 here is CASSWTAYEQYF. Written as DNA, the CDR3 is TGTGCCAGCAGTTGGACAGCCTACGAGCAGTACTTC.

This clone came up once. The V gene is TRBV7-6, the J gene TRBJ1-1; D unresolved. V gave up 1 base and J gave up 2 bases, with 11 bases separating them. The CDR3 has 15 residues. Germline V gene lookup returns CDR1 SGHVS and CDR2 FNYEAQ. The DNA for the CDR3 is TGTGCCAGCAGCTTAGTGGGAGAAGAAAACACTGAAGCTTTCTTT. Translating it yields CASSLVGEENTEAFF.

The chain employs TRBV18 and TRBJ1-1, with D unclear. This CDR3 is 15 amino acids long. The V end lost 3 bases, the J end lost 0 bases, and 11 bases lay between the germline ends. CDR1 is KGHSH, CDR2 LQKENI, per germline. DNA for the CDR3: TGTGCCAGCTCACCCGGCGGGGAACTGAACACTGAAGCTTTCTTT. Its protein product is CASSPGGELNTEAFF.

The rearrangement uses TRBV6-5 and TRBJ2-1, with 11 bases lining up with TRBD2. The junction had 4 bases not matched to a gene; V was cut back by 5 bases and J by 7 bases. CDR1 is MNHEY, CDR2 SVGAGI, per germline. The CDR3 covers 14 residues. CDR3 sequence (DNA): TGTGCCAGCAGTCGTAGCGGGGGGGGGAATGAGCAGTTCTTC. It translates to CASSRSGGGNEQFF.

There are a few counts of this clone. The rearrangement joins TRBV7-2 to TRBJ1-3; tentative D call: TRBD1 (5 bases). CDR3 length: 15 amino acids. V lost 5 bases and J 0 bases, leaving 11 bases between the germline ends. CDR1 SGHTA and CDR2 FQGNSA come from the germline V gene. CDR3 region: CASSPRQLSGNTIYF. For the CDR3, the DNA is TGTGCCAGCAGCCCCCGACAGCTCTCTGGAAACACCATATATTTT. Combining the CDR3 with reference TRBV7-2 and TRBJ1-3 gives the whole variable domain GAGVSQSPSNKVTEKGKDVELRCDPISGHTALYWYRQSLGQGLEFLIYFQGNSAPDKSGLPSDRFSAERTGGSVSTLTIQRTQQEDSAVYLCASSPRQLSGNTIYFGEGSWLTVV.

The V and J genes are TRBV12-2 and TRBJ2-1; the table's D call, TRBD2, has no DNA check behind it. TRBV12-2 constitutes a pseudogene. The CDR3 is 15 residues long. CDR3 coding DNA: TGTGCAAGTCGCAGAACTAGCGGGCCAAGCTATGAGCAGTTCTTC. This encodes CASRRTSGPSYEQFF.

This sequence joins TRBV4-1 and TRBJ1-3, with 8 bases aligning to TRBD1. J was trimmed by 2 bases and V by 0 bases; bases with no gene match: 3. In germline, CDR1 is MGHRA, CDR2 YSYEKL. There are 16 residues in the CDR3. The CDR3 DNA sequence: TGCGCCAGCAGCCAAGATGTGGACAGGGCTGGAAACACCATATATTTT. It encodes CASSQDVDRAGNTIYF.

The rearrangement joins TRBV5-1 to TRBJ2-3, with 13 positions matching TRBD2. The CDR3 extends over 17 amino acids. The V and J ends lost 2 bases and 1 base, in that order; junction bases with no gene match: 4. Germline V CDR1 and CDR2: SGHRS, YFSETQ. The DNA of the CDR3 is TGCGCCAGCAGCTTCGGGACTAGCGGGGCAGGCACAGATACGCAGTATTTT. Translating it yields CASSFGTSGAGTDTQYF.

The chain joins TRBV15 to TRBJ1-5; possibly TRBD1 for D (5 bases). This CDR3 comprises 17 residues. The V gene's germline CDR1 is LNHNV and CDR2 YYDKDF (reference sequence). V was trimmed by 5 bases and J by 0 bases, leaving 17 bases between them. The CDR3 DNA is TGTGCCACCAGCGCCCAGCCGGGGGGGAATAGCAATCAGCCCCAGCATTTT. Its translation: CATSAQPGGNSNQPQHF.

CDR3 sequence (DNA): TGTGCCAGCAACCGGGAACTCACAGATACGCAGTATTTT. Translating it yields CASNRELTDTQYF. The V gene is TRBV2, the J gene TRBJ2-3; a possible D gene is TRBD2 (5 bases). Germline values: CDR1 SNHLY, CDR2 FYNNEI. Trimming removed 7 bases from V and 2 bases from J, with 10 bases in between. CDR3 size: 13 residues. Full variable domain (rest looked up from reference TRBV2 and TRBJ2-3): EPEVTQTPSHQVTQMGQEVILRCVPISNHLYFYWYRQILGQKVEFLVSFYNNEISEKSEIFDDQFSVERPDGSNFTLKIRSTKLEDSAMYFCASNRELTDTQYFGPGTRLTVL.

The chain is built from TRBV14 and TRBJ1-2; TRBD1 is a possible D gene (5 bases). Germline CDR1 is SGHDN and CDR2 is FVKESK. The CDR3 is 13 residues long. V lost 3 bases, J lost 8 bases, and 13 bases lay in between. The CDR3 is CASSHGGVLGYTF. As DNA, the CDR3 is TGTGCCAGCAGCCACGGAGGGGTGCTCGGCTACACCTTC.

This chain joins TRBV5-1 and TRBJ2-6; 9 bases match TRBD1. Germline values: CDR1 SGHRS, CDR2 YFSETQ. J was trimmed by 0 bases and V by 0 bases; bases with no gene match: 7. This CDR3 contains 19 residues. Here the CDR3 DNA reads TGCGCCAGCAGCTTGGCTGGTGGACAGGGGAGCTCTGGGGCCAACGTCCTGACTTTC. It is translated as CASSLAGGQGSSGANVLTF.

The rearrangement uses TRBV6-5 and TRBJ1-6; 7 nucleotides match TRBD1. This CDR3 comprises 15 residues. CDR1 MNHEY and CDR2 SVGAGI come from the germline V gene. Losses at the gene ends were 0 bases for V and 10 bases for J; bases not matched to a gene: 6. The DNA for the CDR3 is TGTGCCAGCAGTTACTCGGGGACAGTGGGCTCACCCCTCCACTTT. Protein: CASSYSGTVGSPLHF.

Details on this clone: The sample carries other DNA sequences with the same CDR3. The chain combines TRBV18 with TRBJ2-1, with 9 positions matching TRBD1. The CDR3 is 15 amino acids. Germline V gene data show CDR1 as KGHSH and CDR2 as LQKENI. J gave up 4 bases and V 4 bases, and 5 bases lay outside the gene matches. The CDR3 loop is CASSLGQGTYNEQFF. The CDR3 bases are TGTGCCAGCTCACTGGGACAGGGAACATACAATGAGCAGTTCTTC.

This CDR3 reads CASSTGTGAYNSPLHF. DNA for the CDR3: TGTGCCAGCAGCACCGGGACAGGAGCTTATAATTCACCCCTCCACTTT. The V call is TRBV11-2, the J call TRBJ1-6, with TRBD1 identical over 8 bases. This CDR3 spans 16 amino acids. Unmatched junction bases numbered 7, after V lost 5 bases and J lost 4 bases. The V gene's germline CDR1 is SGHAT and CDR2 FQNNGV.

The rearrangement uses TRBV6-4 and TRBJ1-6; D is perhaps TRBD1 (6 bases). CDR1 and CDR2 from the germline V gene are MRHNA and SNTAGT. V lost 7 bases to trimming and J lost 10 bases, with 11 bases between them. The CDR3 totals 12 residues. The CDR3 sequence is CASILRGSPLHF. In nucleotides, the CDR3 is TGTGCCAGCATTTTAAGGGGGTCACCCCTCCACTTT.